A single sample gave rise to the 27 T cell receptor beta chains below, sequenced in a study of control samples from healthy donors and cancer patients (TCRdb year 2020). Library construction relied on the immunoSEQ multiplex PCR assay. TCRdb mirrors the immuneACCESS table, restricted to in-frame sequences. Some clones are absent from its copies; in checked studies, under half trace to an unresolved V gene, and the reason for the others is unknown. The sample has 98,000 or so clones on record, 82% of them singletons. The top ten hold about 2% of the sample. The sequenced sample consisted of blood. These receptors originate from a man aged 55 to 70 in good health.

In this sample, this clone turned up once. J is TRBJ1-3 and V is TRBV19; TRBD1 is a possible D gene (6 bases). The CDR3 extends over 18 amino acids. Germline V gives CDR1 LNHDA, CDR2 SQIVND (reference sequence). The V gene lost 3 bases and the J gene lost 2 bases, with 20 bases spanning the gap. This chain's CDR3 is CASSIYWQGSSAGNTIYF. CDR3 coding DNA: TGTGCCAGTAGTATTTATTGGCAGGGGAGTAGCGCTGGAAACACCATATATTTT. The complete variable domain, with remaining parts taken from reference TRBV19 and TRBJ1-3, reads DGGITQSPKYLFRKEGQNVTLSCEQNLNHDAMYWYRQDPGQGLRLIYYSQIVNDFQKGDIAEGYSVSREKKESFPLTVTSAQKNPTAFYLCASSIYWQGSSAGNTIYFGEGSWLTVV.

This rearrangement joins TRBV24-1 to TRBJ2-3, with D unresolved. V lost 8 bases and J lost 5, with 7 bases in between. Germline CDR1 and CDR2: KGHDR and SFDVKD. CDR3 size: 11 residues. As DNA, the CDR3 is TGTGCCACCAAGGTTGGAGATACGCAGTATTTT. It codes for CATKVGDTQYF.

The rearrangement uses TRBV7-8 and TRBJ2-5; D tentatively reads TRBD1 or TRBD2 (6 bases each). The CDR3 contains 16 residues. The germline V gene encodes CDR1 SGHVS and CDR2 FQNEAQ. V lost 5 bases and J lost 0, with 16 bases in between. The CDR3 DNA follows: TGTGCCAGCAGCCGAGTGGTAGGGGGGTACCAAGAGACCCAGTACTTC. Its protein product is CASSRVVGGYQETQYF.

V gene TRBV6-6 combines with J gene TRBJ2-1; tentatively, D is TRBD1 (5 bases). The CDR3 loop spans 13 amino acids. The V and J ends lost 5 bases and 3 bases respectively, with 8 bases between them. Per the germline V gene, CDR1 is MNHNY and CDR2 is SVGAGI (reference sequence). The CDR3 sequence is CASSRDSYNEQFF. In DNA form, the CDR3 reads TGTGCCAGCAGTCGCGACAGCTACAATGAGCAGTTCTTC.

This clone was seen just once. This chain connects TRBV21-1 to TRBJ1-1. TRBV21-1 is a recognized pseudogene. The CDR3 is 14 residues long. This CDR3 is CASSRRRPDTEAFF. DNA of the CDR3: TGTGCCAGCAGCAGAAGAAGGCCGGACACTGAAGCTTTCTTT.

The chain has TRBV2 and TRBJ1-2; D is undetermined. Trimming left V 1 base short and J 6 bases short, with 3 bases between. The CDR3 length is 11 residues. Per germline, CDR1 SNHLY and CDR2 FYNNEI. The CDR3: CASSEGDGYTF. CDR3 DNA: TGTGCCAGCAGTGAAGGCGATGGCTACACCTTC. Combining the CDR3 with reference TRBV2 and TRBJ1-2 gives the whole variable domain EPEVTQTPSHQVTQMGQEVILRCVPISNHLYFYWYRQILGQKVEFLVSFYNNEISEKSEIFDDQFSVERPDGSNFTLKIRSTKLEDSAMYFCASSEGDGYTFGSGTRLTVV.

The gene calls are TRBV5-5 and TRBJ2-4, with 9 bases lining up with TRBD1. Trimming took 3 bases from V and 1 from J; bases not matched to a gene: 11. Germline values: CDR1 SGHKS, CDR2 YYEKEE (reference sequence). The CDR3 has 18 amino acids. CDR3 sequence (DNA): TGTGCCAGCAGCTCTTACACACAGGGGGCGCCGGCCAAAAACATTCAGTACTTC. Its translation is CASSSYTQGAPAKNIQYF.

The V and J genes are TRBV29-1 and TRBJ1-1, with 8 bases matching TRBD1. The CDR3 is 15 residues long. The germline gives CDR1 SQVTM, CDR2 ANQGSEA. Unmatched junction bases numbered 9, after V lost 3 bases and J lost 3 bases. The CDR3 protein is CSVDEQGAGDTEAFF. CDR3 in DNA: TGCAGCGTTGACGAGCAGGGGGCCGGGGACACTGAAGCTTTCTTT.

The chain links TRBV5-1 to TRBJ1-5; D uncertain. V gave up 1 base and J gave up 7 bases, with 12 bases separating them. CDR1 SGHRS and CDR2 YFSETQ come from the germline V gene. The CDR3 runs to 14 residues. CDR3 sequence: CASSLSGSGQPQHF. The CDR3 DNA reads TGCGCCAGCAGCTTGTCGGGGTCCGGGCAGCCCCAGCATTTT.

The chain carries TRBV5-1 and TRBJ2-3; 10 bases fit TRBD2. The CDR3 is 13 amino acids. Germline loops: CDR1 SGHRS, CDR2 YFSETQ. V was clipped by 4 bases and J by 7 bases; unmatched bases: 3. CDR3 in amino acids: CASSSGGGNTQYF. The CDR3 nucleotides are TGCGCCAGCAGCAGCGGGGGGGGAAATACGCAGTATTTT.

The chain carries TRBV30 and TRBJ2-3; maybe TRBD2 (7 bases). The germline V and J ends were trimmed by 5 bases and 0 bases, with 15 bases remaining between them. CDR1 and CDR2 from the germline V gene are GTSNPN and SVGIG (reference sequence). The CDR3 sequence is 15 residues long. The CDR3 reads CAWSPGGASTDTQYF. CDR3 nucleotides: TGTGCCTGGTCCCCTGGGGGGGCTAGCACAGATACGCAGTATTTT.

V and J are TRBV30 and TRBJ2-7; D perhaps matches TRBD2 (7 bases). Per germline, CDR1 GTSNPN and CDR2 SVGIG (reference sequence). The CDR3 consists of 13 residues. V shed 2 bases and J shed 10 bases, with 18 bases lying between them. The CDR3, as DNA: TGTGCCTGGAGTCCCGATCGGGGGGCTGCCCAGTACTTC. Protein sequence: CAWSPDRGAAQYF.

The V call is TRBV5-6, the J call TRBJ2-7; unclear D gene. Trimming cost V 0 bases and J 1 base, with 8 bases left between them. The CDR3 contains 14 residues. The germline gives CDR1 SGHDT, CDR2 YYEEEE. The CDR3 DNA reads as TGTGCCAGCAGCTTGGTGTCCGTATCCTACGAGCAGTACTTC. It is translated as CASSLVSVSYEQYF.

The CDR3 DNA follows: TGCGCCAGCAGCCAAGATAGGACGGTCAACAATGAGCAGTTCTTC. Its translation is CASSQDRTVNNEQFF. V gene TRBV4-1 combines with J gene TRBJ2-1, with no clear D. The CDR3 has 15 residues. The V gene lost 0 bases and the J gene lost 5 bases, with 11 bases spanning the gap. Germline CDR1 reads MGHRA; CDR2 reads YSYEKL.

This rearrangement joins TRBV5-1 to TRBJ1-1; D is unresolved. Looked up from germline, CDR1 is SGHRS and CDR2 is YFSETQ. This CDR3 is built from 13 residues. V was trimmed by 4 bases and J by 8 bases, leaving 15 bases between them. The CDR3 DNA reads TGCGCCAGCAGCCGCGAATCAGGCAGGGAAGCTTTCTTT. Translated, it gives CASSRESGREAFF.

The chain is built from TRBV19 and TRBJ2-7, with no clear D. The germline V gene has CDR1 LNHDA and CDR2 SQIVND (reference sequence). The length of the CDR3 is 11 residues. The V and J ends lost 1 base and 7 bases respectively, with 5 bases between them. CDR3 DNA sequence: TGTGCCAGTAGTATAGGCCAAGAGCAGTACTTC. Protein: CASSIGQEQYF. Looking up the rest from reference TRBV19 and TRBJ2-7 gives the full variable domain: DGGITQSPKYLFRKEGQNVTLSCEQNLNHDAMYWYRQDPGQGLRLIYYSQIVNDFQKGDIAEGYSVSREKKESFPLTVTSAQKNPTAFYLCASSIGQEQYFGPGTRLTVT.

This sequence joins TRBV10-2 and TRBJ1-6; no definite D call. The CDR3 consists of 11 residues. Germline lookup yields CDR1 WSHSY and CDR2 SAAADI. V shed 4 bases and J shed 7 bases, with 2 bases lying between them. The CDR3 coding sequence is TGCGCCAGCAGTGGCAATTCACCCCTCCACTTT. Its protein product is CASSGNSPLHF.

Relative to its sample, this clone is medium-sized. The rearrangement joins TRBV6-4 to TRBJ2-1, with TRBD2 matching over 13 bases. Per the germline V gene, CDR1 is MRHNA and CDR2 is SNTAGT. The V segment lost 4 bases and the J segment 8 bases; nucleotides outside the gene matches: 5. The length of the CDR3 is 15 residues. CDR3 amino acids: CASSASLAGGDEQFF. In DNA, the CDR3 is TGTGCCAGCAGTGCCTCACTAGCGGGGGGGGATGAGCAGTTCTTC.

This rearrangement joins TRBV30 to TRBJ1-1; no clear D. Trimming removed 3 bases at V and 6 bases at J, with 14 bases between. The CDR3 contains 13 residues. CDR1 is GTSNPN, CDR2 SVGIG, per germline (reference sequence). The DNA for the CDR3 is TGTGCCTGGAGCCCATCATGGGGTTCTGAAGCTTTCTTT. The encoded protein is CAWSPSWGSEAFF. The entire variable domain, with the rest obtained from reference TRBV30 and TRBJ1-1, is as follows: SQTIHQWPATLVQPVGSPLSLECTVEGTSNPNLYWYRQAAGRGLQLLFYSVGIGQISSEVPQNLSASRPQDRQFILSSKKLLLSDSGFYLCAWSPSWGSEAFFGQGTRLTVV.

The chain carries TRBV7-9 and TRBJ2-2; tentatively, D is TRBD1 or TRBD2 (5 bases each). The CDR3 is 16 amino acids. Germline CDR1 reads SEHNR; CDR2 reads FQNEAQ (reference sequence). V was shortened by 1 base and J by 3 bases, with 12 bases between the two germline ends. CDR3 region: CASSLVAGTYTGELFF. The CDR3 DNA follows: TGTGCCAGCAGCTTAGTCGCAGGGACCTACACCGGGGAGCTGTTTTTT.

J is TRBJ2-7 and V is TRBV11-2, with 7 bases identical to TRBD1. CDR1 SGHAT and CDR2 FQNNGV come from the germline V gene. With V trimmed by 4 bases and J by 2 bases, 5 bases remained unmatched. This CDR3 region has 14 residues. CDR3 coding DNA: TGTGCCAGCAGCTCGGGACAGTCTACCTACGAGCAGTACTTC. It codes for CASSSGQSTYEQYF.

The chain joins TRBV28 to TRBJ1-6; unclear D gene. The CDR3 contains 15 residues. Per the germline V gene, CDR1 is MDHEN and CDR2 is SYDVKM. V dropped 5 bases and J dropped 6 bases, with 14 bases sitting between them. CDR3 protein: CASSPREGFNSPLHF. CDR3 sequence (DNA): TGTGCCAGCAGTCCCCGGGAAGGTTTTAATTCACCCCTCCACTTT.

The J gene is TRBJ2-7, the V gene TRBV6-5; 8 bases are shared with TRBD1. CDR3 length equals 14 residues. J lost 3 bases, V lost 2 bases, and 3 bases had no gene match. Germline V gives CDR1 MNHEY, CDR2 SVGAGI. The CDR3 protein is CASSYQDRDYEQYF. The CDR3, as DNA: TGTGCCAGCAGTTACCAGGACAGGGACTACGAGCAGTACTTC.

The chain uses TRBV27 and TRBJ1-1, with D tentatively TRBD1 (5 bases). V was clipped by 1 base and J by 0 bases, with 9 bases between them. The CDR3 loop spans 15 amino acids. From germline, CDR1 is MNHEY and CDR2 SMNVEV (reference sequence). CDR3 bases: TGTGCCAGCAGTTTATACAGGCCCATGAACACTGAAGCTTTCTTT. Encoded protein: CASSLYRPMNTEAFF.

The chain uses TRBV14 and TRBJ1-1, with no clear D. V was cut by 3 bases and J by 4 bases, with 15 bases left in between. The CDR3 sequence is 15 residues long. CDR1 is SGHDN, CDR2 FVKESK, per germline. CDR3 sequence: CASSQGEWLVTEAFF. The CDR3 coding sequence is TGTGCCAGCAGCCAGGGCGAGTGGCTGGTCACTGAAGCTTTCTTT.

The chain is built from TRBV19 and TRBJ2-6; the D gene could be TRBD1 or TRBD2 (5 bases each). The CDR3 spans 17 residues. Germline-derived CDR1 and CDR2 are LNHDA and SQIVND (reference sequence). V dropped 1 base and J dropped 0 bases, with 10 bases sitting between them. The CDR3 nucleotides read TGTGCCAGTAGTATAGGGGACCTACTCTCTGGGGCCAACGTCCTGACTTTC. It translates to CASSIGDLLSGANVLTF.

The chain recombines TRBV27 with TRBJ2-1; 9 positions match TRBD1. The CDR3 has 17 amino acids. Losses at the gene ends were 8 bases for V and 7 bases for J; bases not matched to a gene: 18. Germline V CDR1 and CDR2: MNHEY, SMNVEV (reference sequence). The CDR3 protein is CASRDDGGTGLFNEQFF. The CDR3 DNA is TGTGCCAGCCGAGACGATGGGGGGACAGGGTTGTTTAATGAGCAGTTCTTC.